This TCR beta chain was obtained from a study of OX40 agonist ivuxolimab in advanced cancers. The assay was immunoSEQ multiplex PCR, and TCRdb's table has in-frame clones only and misses some. The data contain over 75,000 clones, under 95% of them singletons. V lost 7 bases to trimming and J lost 5 bases; unmatched junction nucleotides: 9. Germline values: CDR1 MDHEN, CDR2 SYDVKM. The CDR3 is made up of 14 amino acids. J is TRBJ1-1 and V is TRBV28, with 8 bases that match TRBD1. The clonotype originates from an adult with an advanced solid tumor such as melanoma, head and neck, liver or kidney cancer. Sequenced material: CD4+ or CD8+ T cells sorted from blood, taken in a trial of the OX40 agonist ivuxolimab. CDR3 coding DNA: TGTGCCAGCACCGAAGGTAGGACAGGGACTGAAGCTTTCTTT. Its translation: CASTEGRTGTEAFF.